A selection of T cell receptor beta chains follows, all from one sample in a study of T-cell memory formation after mild COVID-19. TCRdb itself ran the 5' RACE reads through MiXCR, one entry per CDR3 protein. The sample has hundreds of thousands of distinct CDR3 sequences; about a sixth are singletons. The sequenced material came from PBMCs or a T cell subset sorted from them (not recorded which). These receptors were obtained from a man between 18 and 35 years old who had mild COVID-19 (a few samples of this study predate the infection). Cell type and time point are not known. Both conserved end residues are part of each CDR3. The D gene is left open where the match is weak. A row's size may be missing; if present it is once, few, many or a size class.

clone_size d_call j_call cdr3_length v_call cdr3_nt cdr3_aa
. . TRBJ2-7 14 TRBV5-1 TGCGCCAGCAGCTTGGTGGGCGACTACTACGAGCAGTACTTC CASSLVGDYYEQYF
few . TRBJ2-1 12 TRBV6-2/TRBV6-3 TGTGCCAGCAGCCGACTGGGTAATGAGCAGTTCTTC CASSRLGNEQFF
. TRBD1 TRBJ2-3 13 TRBV20-1 TGCAGTGCTAAAGGGGGCCGAGCAGATACGCAGTATTTT CSAKGGRADTQYF
. TRBD1 TRBJ2-7 15 TRBV20-1 TGCAGTGCTCCCCGGGACAGTACCGGGTCGCGCGAGCAGTACTTC CSAPRDSTGSREQYF
many TRBD2 TRBJ2-2 15 TRBV5-4 TGTGCCAGCAGCTCGAGCGGGGGGGCCACCGGGGAGCTGTTTTTT CASSSSGGATGELFF
. . TRBJ1-2 15 TRBV6-2/TRBV6-3 TGTGCCAGCAGTTATCGGGCGCGGGATTTGGATGGCTACACCTTC CASSYRARDLDGYTF
few . TRBJ2-1 11 TRBV6-2/TRBV6-3 TGTGCCAGCAGACTAGTGGACGAGCAGTTCTTC CASRLVDEQFF
. . TRBJ2-3 14 TRBV27 TGTGCCAGCAGTTCTAACCGGGTCACAGATACGCAGTATTTT CASSSNRVTDTQYF
many TRBD2 TRBJ2-5 17 TRBV4-2 TGTGCCAGCAGCCAAGGGGCTAGCGGGGGTCTCCAAGAGACCCAGTACTTC CASSQGASGGLQETQYF
many . TRBJ2-1 14 TRBV7-3 TGTGCCAGCAGCTTAGTCGGGGGAGGTAATGAGCAGTTCTTC CASSLVGGGNEQFF
few . TRBJ1-2 15 TRBV7-2 TGTGCCAGCAGCTCCGGTGGACGGCGGAGGGATGGCTACACCTTC CASSSGGRRRDGYTF
. . TRBJ2-5 14 TRBV7-9 TGTGCCAGCAGCATCTACAGAATTCAAGAGACCCAGTACTTC CASSIYRIQETQYF
. . TRBJ1-5 14 TRBV11-2 TGTGCCAGCAGCCAAGGGGGGGGTCAACAGCCCCAGCATTTT CASSQGGGQQPQHF
few . TRBJ2-7 11 TRBV6-6 TGTGCCAGCAGTTACGGTATCGAGCAGTACTTC CASSYGIEQYF
. . TRBJ2-3 11 TRBV12-3/TRBV12-4 TGTGCCAGCTCTTCCTTAGTTGCGCAGTATTTT CASSSLVAQYF
few . TRBJ2-5 13 TRBV6-1 TGTGCCAGCCTCTTCGTGGGGGCGGAGACCCAGTACTTC CASLFVGAETQYF
. . TRBJ2-6 16 TRBV7-8 TGTGCCAGCTCTAGAGACTGGTTTTCTGGGGCCAACGTCCTGACTTTC CASSRDWFSGANVLTF
few . TRBJ2-3 14 TRBV5-1 TGCGCCAGCACCACGTTCGGGATCGCAGATACGCAGTATTTT CASTTFGIADTQYF
few . TRBJ2-2 13 TRBV7-3 TGTGCCACTGGTCCCCCGGGCACCGGGGAGCTGTTTTTT CATGPPGTGELFF
few . TRBJ2-3 11 TRBV7-9 TGTGCCAGCAGCAAACAGGGTACGCAGTATTTT CASSKQGTQYF
. . TRBJ1-3 15 TRBV9 TGTGCCAGCAGCGTAGGGGGTAGACCTGGAAACACCATATATTTT CASSVGGRPGNTIYF
. . TRBJ1-2 17 TRBV18 TGTGCCAGCTCGACAGATTCATTAGGGAGATCGGACTATGGCTACACCTTC CASSTDSLGRSDYGYTF
few . TRBJ1-2 12 TRBV20-1 TGCAGTGCTGTGGATGCACCCTATGGCTACACCTTC CSAVDAPYGYTF
. . TRBJ1-4 16 TRBV10-3 TGTGCCATCAGTGACACGAAGGGGAGCACTAATGAAAAACTGTTTTTT CAISDTKGSTNEKLFF
once . TRBJ1-1 12 TRBV20-1 TGCAGTGCCGCCACCATGAACACTGAAGCTTTCTTT CSAATMNTEAFF
few TRBD1 TRBJ1-5 17 TRBV4-3 TGCGCCAGCAGCCAAGATCTCGGACAGGGGGCCAGTCAGCCCCAGCATTTT CASSQDLGQGASQPQHF
. . TRBJ2-3 13 TRBV25-1 TGTGCCAGCAGTGGCAGGGGTGCAGATACGCAGTATTTT CASSGRGADTQYF
few TRBD2 TRBJ2-1 13 TRBV10-2 TGCGCCAGCAGTGAGGGGACTAGCGGAAGGAAGTTCTTC CASSEGTSGRKFF
. . TRBJ2-1 14 TRBV6-6 TGTGCCAGCAGGCCCGGGGGGGACAGACCCGAGCAGTTCTTC CASRPGGDRPEQFF
. . TRBJ2-5 14 TRBV11-2 TGTGCCAGCAGCTTTTGGGTGGCCCAAGAGACCCAGTACTTC CASSFWVAQETQYF
few . TRBJ1-4 13 TRBV25-1 TGTGCCAGCAGGACGGGAGTAAATGAAAAACTGTTTTTT CASRTGVNEKLFF
few . TRBJ2-5 14 TRBV5-1 TGCGCCAGCAAATTGTCGGGGGTCGAAGAGACCCAGTACTTC CASKLSGVEETQYF
. . TRBJ2-3 16 TRBV4-3 TGCGCCAGCAGCCGCCACCTAGAGCCTAGCACAGATACGCAGTATTTT CASSRHLEPSTDTQYF
. . TRBJ2-3 16 TRBV4-1 TGCGCCAGCAGCCAAAGACAGGAGTTCGGCACAGATACGCAGTATTTT CASSQRQEFGTDTQYF
few . TRBJ1-1 12 TRBV18 TGTGCCAGCTCACTCCTGACAGGCGAAGCTTTCTTT CASSLLTGEAFF
. . TRBJ1-6 19 TRBV4-1 TGCGCCAGCAGCCGCGGAGCAGGTGATCTAAACTCCTATAATTCACCCCTCCACTTT CASSRGAGDLNSYNSPLHF
few . TRBJ2-1 11 TRBV20-1 TGCAGTGCTGACGGATACAATGAGCAGTTCTTC CSADGYNEQFF
few . TRBJ1-1 15 TRBV5-1 TGCGCCAGCACCAGGGACTATTCCGTGAACACTGAAGCTTTCTTT CASTRDYSVNTEAFF
many . TRBJ2-7 14 TRBV20-1 TGCAGTGCTAGGGGACAAGAGGTTTCCTACGAGCAGTACTTC CSARGQEVSYEQYF